This TCR beta chain was sequenced for a study of OX40 agonist ivuxolimab in advanced cancers. As for the study in general: 40% to 50% of patients had received prior checkpoint inhibitor therapy.

Germline loops: CDR1 SGHKS, CDR2 YYEKEE (reference sequence). The CDR3 contains 14 residues. V dropped 0 bases and J dropped 3 bases, with 10 bases sitting between them. Overall study results and limits: Several nonresponders also turned out to have low normalized T-cell clonal expansion. Dosing at 0.1 to 3.0 mg/kg was accompanied by clonal expansion of CD4+ and CD8+ blood T cells by week 6.

Blood draws occurred at baseline, cycle 4 day 1, and cycle 7 day 1. Only in-frame clones appear in the TCRdb table, and some are missing; sequencing was by immunoSEQ multiplex PCR. This table has under 100,000 clones, around 80% appearing once. This clone was picked up a small number of times. What it recognizes is unknown. The starting material was CD4+ or CD8+ T cells sorted from blood, obtained in a trial of the OX40 agonist ivuxolimab. This TCR was recovered from an adult with an advanced solid tumor such as melanoma, head and neck, liver or kidney cancer. V usage is TRBV5-5 and J usage is TRBJ2-7, with D possibly being TRBD1 (6 bases). For the CDR3, the DNA is TGTGCCAGCAGCTTGGGACAGGTGTACTACGAGCAGTACTTC. Translation: CASSLGQVYYEQYF.